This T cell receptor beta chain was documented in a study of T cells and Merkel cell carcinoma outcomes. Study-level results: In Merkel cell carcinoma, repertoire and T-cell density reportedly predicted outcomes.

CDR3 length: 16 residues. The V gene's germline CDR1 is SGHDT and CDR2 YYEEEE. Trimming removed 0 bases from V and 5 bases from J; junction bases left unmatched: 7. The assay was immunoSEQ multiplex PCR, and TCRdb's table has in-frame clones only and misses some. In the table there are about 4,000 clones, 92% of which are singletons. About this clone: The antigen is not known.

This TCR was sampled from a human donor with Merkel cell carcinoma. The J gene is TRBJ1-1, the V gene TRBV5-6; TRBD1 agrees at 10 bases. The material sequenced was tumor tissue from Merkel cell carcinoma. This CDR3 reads CASSLVDRGPETEAFF. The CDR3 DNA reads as TGTGCCAGCAGCTTGGTTGACAGGGGGCCCGAGACTGAAGCTTTCTTT.